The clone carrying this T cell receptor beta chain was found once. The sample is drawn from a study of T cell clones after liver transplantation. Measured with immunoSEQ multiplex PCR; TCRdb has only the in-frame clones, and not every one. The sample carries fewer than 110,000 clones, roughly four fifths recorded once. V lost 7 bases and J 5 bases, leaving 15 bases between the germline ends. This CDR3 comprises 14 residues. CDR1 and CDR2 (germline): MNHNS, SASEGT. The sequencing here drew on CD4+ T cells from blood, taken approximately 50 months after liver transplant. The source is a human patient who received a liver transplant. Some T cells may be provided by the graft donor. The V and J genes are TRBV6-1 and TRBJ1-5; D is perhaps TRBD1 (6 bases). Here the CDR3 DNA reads TGTGCCAGCAACCCCGACAGGAACGATCAGCCCCAGCATTTT. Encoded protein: CASNPDRNDQPQHF.